This TCR beta chain was documented in a study of T cells in Graves' hyperthyroidism and ophthalmopathy. Study-wide results and limits: A model of 13 V-J pairs discriminated ophthalmopathy from stable hyperthyroidism.

Researchers defined stable Graves' hyperthyroidism as no ophthalmopathy progression within 18 months. Newly diagnosed patients aged 18 to 65 had hyperthyroidism of under 2 months' duration. Ten or more counts support this clonotype. Its specificity is not known. Amplification yielded TCR beta CDR3 regions, with RNA transcripts as the source. Initially, a first-round RT-PCR of the TCR CDR3 employed the HTBI primer set. TCRdb re-derived calls from the multiplex PCR reads in MiXCR, one entry per CDR3 protein. The sample includes some 400,000 distinct CDR3 sequences, roughly 19% seen only once; the top ten take about 3.7%. CDR3 length equals 16 residues. V lost 4 bases to trimming and J lost 4 bases; unmatched junction nucleotides: 4. Looked up from germline, CDR1 is SGHTA and CDR2 is FQGNSA.

Sequenced input: blood. The chain combines TRBV7-2 with TRBJ2-5; 15 bases fit TRBD2. The TCR originated in a woman aged 18-29 years with Graves' hyperthyroidism. This CDR3 reads CASSYRTSGGGETQYF. DNA of the CDR3: TGTGCCAGCAGCTACCGGACTAGCGGGGGGGGAGAGACCCAGTACTTC. The full variable domain, with the rest looked up from reference TRBV7-2 and TRBJ2-5, is GAGVSQSPSNKVTEKGKDVELRCDPISGHTALYWYRQSLGQGLEFLIYFQGNSAPDKSGLPSDRFSAERTGGSVSTLTIQRTQQEDSAVYLCASSYRTSGGGETQYFGPGTRLLVL.